The source of this T cell receptor (beta chain) is a study of identical twins. Study-level results: Insertions were fewer in abundant cord blood beta clonotypes, whereas memory repertoires showed none of this pattern.

V shed 5 bases and J 5 bases; nucleotides not matched to a gene: 14. CDR3 size: 16 residues. TCRdb re-called the 5' RACE reads with MiXCR, one entry per CDR3 protein. The sample lists about 220,000 distinct CDR3 sequences, roughly 7.1% occurring once. This clonotype has just a few counts. The antigen remains unidentified. The data were also submitted as part of a second study, on T cells expressing NK-cell markers. That investigation notes: Top CD8+ clonotypes included the dominant CD3+CD56+NKG2C+ clonotypes in six donors.

This clonotype was obtained from a young woman in good health. What was sequenced was CD8+ T cells sorted from blood. The chain couples TRBV12-3 or TRBV12-4 to TRBJ1-1; 7 nucleotides align to TRBD1. The CDR3 DNA reads TGTGCCAGCAGTCCTAGGGACAGCCCGTGGGATACTGAAGCTTTCTTT. Translating it yields CASSPRDSPWDTEAFF.